This T cell receptor (beta chain) originates from a study of blood T cell repertoires in COVID-19. Generated by immunoSEQ multiplex PCR, the TCRdb table keeps only in-frame clones and is missing some. Here the sample spans fewer than 350,000 clones, nearly 90% being singletons. V was pared by 0 bases and J by 3 bases, with 15 bases between. The CDR3 is 16 residues long. CDR1 and CDR2 (germline): SGDLS, YYNGEE. Sample: PBMCs or T cells enriched from blood (not recorded which). The receptor's source is a woman aged 18-29 years with acute COVID-19. The chain recombines TRBV9 with TRBJ1-2, with D possibly TRBD1 on 5 matching bases. In nucleotides, the CDR3 is TGTGCCAGCAGCGTAGATTCGAGGGGAGGGGACTATGGCTACACCTTC. Amino acids: CASSVDSRGGDYGYTF.